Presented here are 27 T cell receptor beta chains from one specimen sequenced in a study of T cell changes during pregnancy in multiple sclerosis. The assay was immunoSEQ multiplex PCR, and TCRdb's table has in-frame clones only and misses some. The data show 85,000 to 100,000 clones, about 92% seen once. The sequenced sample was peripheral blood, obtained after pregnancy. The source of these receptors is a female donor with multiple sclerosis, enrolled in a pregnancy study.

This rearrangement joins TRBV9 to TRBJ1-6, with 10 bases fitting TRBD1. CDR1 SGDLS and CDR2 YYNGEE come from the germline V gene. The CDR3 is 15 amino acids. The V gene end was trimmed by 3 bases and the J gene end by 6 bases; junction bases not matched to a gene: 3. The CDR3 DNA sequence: TGTGCCAGCAGCGCCCGGGACAGGGGTAATTCACCCCTCCACTTT. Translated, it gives CASSARDRGNSPLHF.

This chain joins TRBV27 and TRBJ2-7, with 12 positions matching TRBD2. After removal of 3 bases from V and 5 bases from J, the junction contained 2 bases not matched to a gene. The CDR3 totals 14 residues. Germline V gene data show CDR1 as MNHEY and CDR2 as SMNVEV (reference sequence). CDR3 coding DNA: TGTGCCAGCAGTTTGACTAGCGGGAGAGACGAGCAGTACTTC. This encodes CASSLTSGRDEQYF.

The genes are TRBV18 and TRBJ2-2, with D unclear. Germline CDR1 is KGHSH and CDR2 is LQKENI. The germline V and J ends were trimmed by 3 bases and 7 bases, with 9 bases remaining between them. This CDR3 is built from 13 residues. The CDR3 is CASSPPSLGELFF. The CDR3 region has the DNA TGTGCCAGCTCACCGCCGTCACTCGGGGAGCTGTTTTTT.

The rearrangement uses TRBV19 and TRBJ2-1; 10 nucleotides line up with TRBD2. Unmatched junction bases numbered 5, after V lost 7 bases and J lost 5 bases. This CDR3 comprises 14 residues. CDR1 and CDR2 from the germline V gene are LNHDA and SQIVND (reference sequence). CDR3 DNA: TGTGCCAGTAATAGCGGGGGGCGGGACAATGAGCAGTTCTTC. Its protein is CASNSGGRDNEQFF.

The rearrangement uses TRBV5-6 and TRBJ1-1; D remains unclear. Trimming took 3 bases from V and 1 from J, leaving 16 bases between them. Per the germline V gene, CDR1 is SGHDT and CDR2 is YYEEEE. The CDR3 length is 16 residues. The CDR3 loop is CASSSQVRGANTEAFF. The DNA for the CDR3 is TGTGCCAGCAGCTCCCAAGTTCGAGGTGCGAACACTGAAGCTTTCTTT.

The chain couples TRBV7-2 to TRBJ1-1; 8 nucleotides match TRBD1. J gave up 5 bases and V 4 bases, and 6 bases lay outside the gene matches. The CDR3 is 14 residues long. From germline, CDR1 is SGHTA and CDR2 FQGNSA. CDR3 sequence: CASSSGQGRTEAFF. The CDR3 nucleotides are TGTGCCAGCAGCTCTGGACAGGGTCGAACTGAAGCTTTCTTT.

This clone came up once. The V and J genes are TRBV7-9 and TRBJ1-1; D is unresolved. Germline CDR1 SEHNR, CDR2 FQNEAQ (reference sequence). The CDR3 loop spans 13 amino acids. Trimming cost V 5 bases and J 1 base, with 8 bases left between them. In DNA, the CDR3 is TGTGCCAGCAGCCCGACTCCGAACACTGAAGCTTTCTTT. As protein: CASSPTPNTEAFF.

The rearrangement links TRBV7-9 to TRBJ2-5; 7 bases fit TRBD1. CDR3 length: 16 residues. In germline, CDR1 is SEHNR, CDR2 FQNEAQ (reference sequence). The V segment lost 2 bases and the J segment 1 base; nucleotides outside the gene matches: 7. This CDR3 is CASSLRLDRRQETQYF. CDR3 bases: TGTGCCAGCAGCTTAAGACTGGACAGGCGCCAAGAGACCCAGTACTTC.

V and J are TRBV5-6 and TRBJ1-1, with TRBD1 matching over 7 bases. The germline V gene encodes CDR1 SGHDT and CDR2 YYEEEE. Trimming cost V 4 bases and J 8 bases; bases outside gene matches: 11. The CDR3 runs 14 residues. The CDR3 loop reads CASSHDGDSKEAFF. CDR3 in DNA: TGTGCCAGCAGCCACGACGGGGACAGCAAAGAAGCTTTCTTT.

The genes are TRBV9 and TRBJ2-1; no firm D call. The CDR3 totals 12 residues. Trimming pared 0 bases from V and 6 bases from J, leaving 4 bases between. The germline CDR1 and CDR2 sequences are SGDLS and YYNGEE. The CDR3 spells CASSVGSNEQFF. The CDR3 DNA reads TGTGCCAGCAGCGTAGGTAGCAATGAGCAGTTCTTC. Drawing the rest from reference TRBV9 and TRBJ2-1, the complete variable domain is DSGVTQTPKHLITATGQRVTLRCSPRSGDLSVYWYQQSLDQGLQFLIQYYNGEERAKGNILERFSAQQFPDLHSELNLSSLELGDSALYFCASSVGSNEQFFGPGTRLTVL.

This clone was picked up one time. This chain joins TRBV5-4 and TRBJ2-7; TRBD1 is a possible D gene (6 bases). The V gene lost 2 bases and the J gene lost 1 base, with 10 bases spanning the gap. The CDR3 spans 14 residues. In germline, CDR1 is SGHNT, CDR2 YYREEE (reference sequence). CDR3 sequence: CASSFDRISYEQYF. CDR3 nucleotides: TGTGCCAGCAGCTTCGACAGGATATCCTACGAGCAGTACTTC.

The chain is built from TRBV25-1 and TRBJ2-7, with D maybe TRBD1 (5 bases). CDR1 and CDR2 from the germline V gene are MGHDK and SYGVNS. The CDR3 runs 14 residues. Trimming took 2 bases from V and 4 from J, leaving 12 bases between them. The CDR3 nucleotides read TGTGCCAGCAGTGAAGCCAGGGCCGGTTACGAGCAGTACTTC. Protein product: CASSEARAGYEQYF.

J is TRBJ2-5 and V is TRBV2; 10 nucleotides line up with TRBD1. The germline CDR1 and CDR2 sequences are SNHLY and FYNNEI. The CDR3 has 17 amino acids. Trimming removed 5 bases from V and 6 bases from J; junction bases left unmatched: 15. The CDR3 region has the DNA TGTGCCAGCAGTCCCGGGACAGGGGTGACGGGGGGAAAGACCCAGTACTTC. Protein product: CASSPGTGVTGGKTQYF.

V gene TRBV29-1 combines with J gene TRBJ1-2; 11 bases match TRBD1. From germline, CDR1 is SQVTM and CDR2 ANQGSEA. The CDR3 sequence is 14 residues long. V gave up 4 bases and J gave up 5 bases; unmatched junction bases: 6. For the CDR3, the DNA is TGCAGCGTTGTCCGGGACAGGGGGGCTTATGGCTACACCTTC. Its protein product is CSVVRDRGAYGYTF. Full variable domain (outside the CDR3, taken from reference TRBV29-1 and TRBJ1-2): SAVISQKPSRDICQRGTSLTIQCQVDSQVTMMFWYRQQPGQSLTLIATANQGSEATYESGFVIDKFPISRPNLTFSTLTVSNMSPEDSSIYLCSVVRDRGAYGYTFGSGTRLTVV.

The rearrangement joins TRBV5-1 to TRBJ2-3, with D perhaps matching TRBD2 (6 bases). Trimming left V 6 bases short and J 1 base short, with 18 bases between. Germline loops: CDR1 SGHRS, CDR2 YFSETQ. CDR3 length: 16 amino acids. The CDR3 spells CASKGRGGLGTDTQYF. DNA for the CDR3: TGCGCCAGCAAAGGTAGGGGAGGTCTCGGCACAGATACGCAGTATTTT.

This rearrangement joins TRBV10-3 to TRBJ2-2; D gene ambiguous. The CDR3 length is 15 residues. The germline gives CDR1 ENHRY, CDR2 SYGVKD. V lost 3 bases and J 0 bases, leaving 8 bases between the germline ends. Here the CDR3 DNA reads TGTGCCATCAGTGATGCGTTCGCGAACACCGGGGAGCTGTTTTTT. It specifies CAISDAFANTGELFF.

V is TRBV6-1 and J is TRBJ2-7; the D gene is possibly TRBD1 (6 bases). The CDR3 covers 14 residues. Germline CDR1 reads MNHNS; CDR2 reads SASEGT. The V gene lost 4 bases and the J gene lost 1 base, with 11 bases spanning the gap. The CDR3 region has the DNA TGTGCCAGCAGTGTGGGACATAAGTCCTACGAGCAGTACTTC. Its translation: CASSVGHKSYEQYF.

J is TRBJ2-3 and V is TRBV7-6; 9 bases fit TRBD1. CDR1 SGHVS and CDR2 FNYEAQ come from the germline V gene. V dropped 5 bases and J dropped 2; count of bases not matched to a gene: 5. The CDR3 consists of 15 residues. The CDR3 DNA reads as TGTGCCAGCAGCCCAACAGGGGGCTTCACAGATACGCAGTATTTT. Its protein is CASSPTGGFTDTQYF.

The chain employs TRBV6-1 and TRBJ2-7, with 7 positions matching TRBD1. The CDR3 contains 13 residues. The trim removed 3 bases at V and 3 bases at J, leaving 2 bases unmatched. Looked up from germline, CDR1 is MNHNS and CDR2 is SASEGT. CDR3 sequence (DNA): TGTGCCAGCAGTGACAGACAGGGCTACGAGCAGTACTTC. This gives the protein CASSDRQGYEQYF.

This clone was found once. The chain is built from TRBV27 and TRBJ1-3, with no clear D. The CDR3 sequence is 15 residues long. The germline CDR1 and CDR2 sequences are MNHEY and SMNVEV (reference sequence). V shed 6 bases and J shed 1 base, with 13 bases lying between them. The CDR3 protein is CASSPSGESGNTIYF. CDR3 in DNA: TGTGCCAGCAGCCCTTCAGGTGAATCTGGAAACACCATATATTTT.

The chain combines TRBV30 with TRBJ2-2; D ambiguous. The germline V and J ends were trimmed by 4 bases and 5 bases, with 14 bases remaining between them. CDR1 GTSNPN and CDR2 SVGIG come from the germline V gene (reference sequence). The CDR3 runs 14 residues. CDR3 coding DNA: TGTGCCTGGAAGCGTTCATTAAGTACCGGGGAGCTGTTTTTT. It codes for CAWKRSLSTGELFF.

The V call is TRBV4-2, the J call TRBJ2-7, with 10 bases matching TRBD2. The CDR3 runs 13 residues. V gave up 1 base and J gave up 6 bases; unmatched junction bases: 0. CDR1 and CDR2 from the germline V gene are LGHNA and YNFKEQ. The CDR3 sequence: CASSQGTSGEQYF. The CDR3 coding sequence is TGTGCCAGCAGCCAAGGGACTAGCGGCGAGCAGTACTTC.

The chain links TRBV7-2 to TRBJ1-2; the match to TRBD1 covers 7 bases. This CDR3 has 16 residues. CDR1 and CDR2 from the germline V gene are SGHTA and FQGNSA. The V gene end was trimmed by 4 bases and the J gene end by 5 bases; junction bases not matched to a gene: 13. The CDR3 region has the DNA TGTGCCAGCAGCTCAACTCACAGGGGAATTGGGTATGGCTACACCTTC. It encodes CASSSTHRGIGYGYTF.

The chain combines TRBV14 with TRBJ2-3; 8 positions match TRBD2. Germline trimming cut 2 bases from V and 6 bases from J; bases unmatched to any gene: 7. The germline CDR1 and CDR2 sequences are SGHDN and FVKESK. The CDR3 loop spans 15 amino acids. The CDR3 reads CASSQWTGGMDTQYF. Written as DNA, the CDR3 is TGTGCCAGCAGCCAATGGACGGGGGGGATGGATACGCAGTATTTT.

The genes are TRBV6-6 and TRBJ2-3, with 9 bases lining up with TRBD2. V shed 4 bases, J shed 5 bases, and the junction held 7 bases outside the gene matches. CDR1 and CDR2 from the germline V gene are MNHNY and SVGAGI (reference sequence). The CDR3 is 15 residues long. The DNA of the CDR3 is TGTGCCAGCAGTTTGCCGAGTAGCGGGAGAGATACGCAGTATTTT. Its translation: CASSLPSSGRDTQYF.

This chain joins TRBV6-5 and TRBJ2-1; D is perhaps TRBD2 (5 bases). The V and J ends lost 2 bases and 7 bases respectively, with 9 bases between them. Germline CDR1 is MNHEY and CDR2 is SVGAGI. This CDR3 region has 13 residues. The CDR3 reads CASSYERWNEQFF. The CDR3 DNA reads TGTGCCAGCAGTTACGAGCGGTGGAATGAGCAGTTCTTC.

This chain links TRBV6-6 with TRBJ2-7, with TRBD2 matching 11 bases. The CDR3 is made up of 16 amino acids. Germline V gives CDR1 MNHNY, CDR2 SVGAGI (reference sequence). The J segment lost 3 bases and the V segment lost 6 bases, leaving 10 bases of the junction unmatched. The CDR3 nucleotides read TGTGCCAGCAGCCAACCTGGACTAGCGGGCGACTACGAGCAGTACTTC. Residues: CASSQPGLAGDYEQYF.